The following is a TCR beta chain sequence with its context. This clone was recorded a few times. The clone's antigen remains unknown. No base qualities exist here, and no much larger clone lies one base off it. V is shortened by 1 base, J by 8 bases, and the region joining them spans 12 bases. Reading from cysteine to phenylalanine, the CDR3 counts 15 amino acids. Of the read, only the CDR3 DNA is kept; its 45 bases are in frame from base 1. The germline V gene supplies CDR1 SGHVS and CDR2 FQNEAQ. These data come from a study of OX40 agonist ivuxolimab in advanced cancers. Background on the whole study: Ivuxolimab, which targeted the costimulatory receptor OX40 (CD134), was an agonistic, fully human IgG2 monoclonal antibody. Among the approximately 50 dose-escalation patients, some 20 had hepatocellular carcinoma, roughly 15 melanoma, 9 renal cell carcinoma and 9 head and neck cancer. Prior anti-PD-1, anti-PD-L1 or anti-CTLA-4 therapy was permitted, and about 40% of dose-escalation patients had received checkpoint inhibitors. Intravenous ivuxolimab was administered to patients every 2 weeks at six dose levels: 0.01, 0.1, 0.3, 1.5, 3 and 10 mg/kg. Partial responses were achieved by three dose-escalation patients, of whom one had hepatocellular carcinoma and two had cutaneous melanoma. A male proportion of approximately 83% and a mean age of approximately 58 years, ranging from 23 to 79, were recorded for the dose-escalation cohort. The point of sequencing TCRbeta in the periphery was to test whether ivuxolimab changed TCR sequence diversity and drove clonal T-cell expansion. The paper reports the monotherapy dose-escalation portion (N = 52 patients) of the phase I ivuxolimab trial. Overall study results and their limits: In the 0.1-3.0 mg/kg groups, partial responders had among the lowest normalized peripheral clonal expansion, particularly in CD8+ T cells. After ivuxolimab, more expanded clones were found on average in CD8+ T cells than in CD4+ T cells. Low levels of normalized T-cell clonal expansion were also seen in some nonresponding patients. Antigen specificity was not determined for the clonally expanded peripheral T cells. At doses of 0.1 to 3.0 mg/kg, clonal expansion of both CD4+ and CD8+ T cells in blood was seen between baseline and week 6.

The trial excluded patients who had a history of autoimmune disease or who were on systemic immunosuppression. Peripheral blood for TCR sequencing was collected from all dose cohorts at baseline, on cycle 4 day 1, and on cycle 7 day 1. The samples were drawn from a first-in-human, open-label, multicenter phase I dose-escalation trial of ivuxolimab. The trial enrolled adults with locally advanced or metastatic head and neck squamous cell, hepatocellular, melanoma or renal cell carcinoma. Before TCR sequencing, CD4+ and CD8+ T cells were separately sorted from peripheral blood. Genomic DNA was isolated from the sorted cells so that the TCRbeta CDR3 region could be sequenced. The immunoSEQ Assay was used for sequencing of TCRbeta CDR3 regions. TCRdb's version of the immuneACCESS table is confined to in-frame rearrangements and falls short of the full clone set. An unresolved V gene accounts for under half of the shortfall where checked; the remainder is of unknown origin. A total of over 55,000 clones appear in this sample, about 88% of them only once. The ten largest clones represent approximately 4% of the sample.

The sequence derives from an adult with an advanced solid tumor such as melanoma, head and neck, liver or kidney cancer. Source: CD4+ or CD8+ T cells sorted from blood, taken in a trial of the OX40 agonist ivuxolimab. This sequence uses TRBV7-8 and TRBJ1-6; no D segment can be confidently identified. The CDR3 is CASSLEGRPYSPLHF. The nucleotide sequence reads as follows: TGTGCCAGCAGCTTAGAAGGGCGGCCGTATTCACCCCTCCACTTT. The reference TRBV7-8 and TRBJ1-6 proteins fill in what lies around the CDR3, so the full variable domain reads GAGVSQSPRYKVAKRGQDVALRCDPISGHVSLFWYQQALGQGPEFLTYFQNEAQLDKSGLPSDRFFAERPEGSVSTLKIQRTQQEDSAVYLCASSLEGRPYSPLHFGNGTRLTVT.